This T cell receptor beta chain appears in the sequencing data of a study of human T cells and chemical hapten exposure. Overall study context: Patients having alopecia areata, totalis or universalis were mostly female. The study's findings and limits: Once DPC sensitization occurred, TCRs above 1 in 1000 frequency showed no change.

As for time point: patch test 1, 2 weeks after DPC sensitization. As to treatment: therapeutic diphenylcyclopropenone sensitization with weekly scalp DPC. From the RACE reads, TCRdb called clonotypes with MiXCR, one entry per CDR3 protein. The sample includes 300,000 to 350,000 distinct CDR3 sequences, roughly 6.9% of them seen just once. The CDR3 length is 13 residues. V was shortened by 5 bases and J by 0 bases, with 8 bases between the two germline ends. The germline V gene encodes CDR1 MNHEY and CDR2 SMNVEV (reference sequence). This clonotype was observed a handful of times. Antigen unknown. The source was whole blood, collected in connection with sensitization to the hapten diphenylcyclopropenone (DPC). This receptor was taken from a woman between 18 and 29 years old with alopecia areata. Some clones in this sample may be carry-over from other donors' samples. The J gene is TRBJ2-7, the V gene TRBV27; D is uncertain. Written as DNA, the CDR3 is TGTGCCAGCAGTCCTCATGCCTCCTACGAGCAGTACTTC. Protein sequence: CASSPHASYEQYF.